One and the same sample provided the 4 T cell receptor beta chains below, sequenced in a study of T-cell reconstitution after alpha-beta-depleted transplantation in children. During its preparation, the TCRbeta library received unique molecular identifiers. One entry per CDR3 protein, called by TCRdb with MiXCR from the PCR reads. The top ten hold less than 15% of the sample, which has over 150,000 distinct CDR3 sequences, just over 14% seen once. Sequenced material: PBMCs from the stem cell graft donor, taken from the stem cell graft. The receptors stem from a human donor who donated a stem cell graft to a child with acute lymphoblastic leukemia.

This clonotype was seen at least ten times. V and J are TRBV4-1 and TRBJ2-1; TRBD1 matches at 9 bases. The germline gives CDR1 MGHRA, CDR2 YSYEKL. J lost 12 bases, V lost 3 bases, and 3 bases had no gene match. The CDR3 contains 12 residues. CDR3 sequence (DNA): TGCGCCAGCAGCCAGGACAGGGGAACGCAGTTCTTC. This gives the protein CASSQDRGTQFF.

On this clonotype itself: A much larger clone is a single base away; this may be a read error. The chain employs TRBV10-3 and TRBJ2-5, with TRBD2 as a possible D gene (6 bases). The V end was cut by 6 bases, the J end by 5 bases, with 10 bases between. The V gene's germline CDR1 is ENHRY and CDR2 SYGVKD. The CDR3 runs 12 residues. The CDR3 DNA follows: TGTGCCATCAGCGGGAGTCAGGAGACCCAGTACTTC. It codes for CAISGSQETQYF.

Ten or more counts support this clonotype. The chain is built from TRBV7-6 and TRBJ2-7; tentative D call: TRBD1 (5 bases). Trimming removed 5 bases from V and 4 bases from J, with 9 bases in between. Germline values: CDR1 SGHVS, CDR2 FNYEAQ. The CDR3 has 12 amino acids. CDR3 nucleotides: TGTGCCAGCAGCGCCGCAGGGTACGAGCAGTACTTC. It encodes CASSAAGYEQYF.

The sample holds many counts of this clonotype. The chain links TRBV12-3 or TRBV12-4 to TRBJ2-7, with D possibly matching TRBD1 (6 bases). There are 12 residues in the CDR3. V lost 8 bases to trimming and J lost 2 bases, with 10 bases between them. For the CDR3, the DNA is TGTGCCAGCGCGACAGGTCCCTACGAGCAGTACTTC. Translated: CASATGPYEQYF.